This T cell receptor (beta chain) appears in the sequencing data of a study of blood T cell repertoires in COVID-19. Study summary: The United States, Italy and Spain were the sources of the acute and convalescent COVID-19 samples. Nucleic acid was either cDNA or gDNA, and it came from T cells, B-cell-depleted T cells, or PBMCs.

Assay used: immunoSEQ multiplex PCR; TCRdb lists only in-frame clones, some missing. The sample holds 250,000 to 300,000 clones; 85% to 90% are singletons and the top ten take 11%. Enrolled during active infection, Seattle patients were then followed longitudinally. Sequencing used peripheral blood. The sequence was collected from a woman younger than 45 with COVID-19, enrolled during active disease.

This chain's CDR3 is CATSVDRGSYNEQFF. CDR3 DNA sequence: TGTGCCACCAGTGTAGACAGGGGCTCCTACAATGAGCAGTTCTTC. The rearrangement links TRBV24-1 to TRBJ2-1; 8 bases fit TRBD1. Trimming at V came to 5 bases and at J to 0 bases, leaving 2 bases not matched to a gene. Germline assignment: CDR1 KGHDR and CDR2 SFDVKD. This CDR3 is 15 amino acids long.